Below are 24 T cell receptor beta chains sequenced from a single sample in a study of prognosis after radiotherapy for stage I lung cancer. Genomic DNA was subjected to two-round multiplex PCR for amplification of TCR beta CDR3. Primers specific to each TRBV and TRBJ gene were used in first-round PCR. TCRdb passed the multiplex PCR reads through MiXCR, listing each CDR3 protein once. In the table there are approximately 18,000 distinct CDR3 sequences, 45% to 50% of which are singletons. The specimen was PBMCs, collected before or after stereotactic body radiation therapy (not recorded which). These receptors were collected from a donor over 45 with non-small cell lung cancer.

The chain is built from TRBV6-1 and TRBJ2-1; D may match TRBD1 or TRBD2 (6 bases each). Germline V gene sequence: CDR1 MNHNS, CDR2 SASEGT. The CDR3 extends over 17 amino acids. Trimming took 6 bases from V and 0 from J, leaving 18 bases between them. The CDR3 DNA sequence: TGTGCCAGCAGCTCACTGGGACGGGGGCGCTCCTACAATGAGCAGTTCTTC. This sequence encodes CASSSLGRGRSYNEQFF.

The J gene is TRBJ2-7, the V gene TRBV2; D is possibly TRBD1 or TRBD2 (5 bases each). V was shortened by 1 base and J by 4 bases, with 11 bases between the two germline ends. This CDR3 has 14 amino acids. Germline-derived CDR1 and CDR2 are SNHLY and FYNNEI. Written as DNA, the CDR3 is TGTGCCAGCAGTGAAGGGGACCGCTGGTACGAGCAGTACTTC. The encoded protein is CASSEGDRWYEQYF.

This clonotype occurred once. V and J are TRBV2 and TRBJ1-5; 7 nucleotides align to TRBD1. Germline V lookup: CDR1 SNHLY, CDR2 FYNNEI. V trimming: 5 bases; J trimming: 0 bases; junction bases outside the gene matches: 1. The CDR3 has 14 amino acids. The CDR3 DNA is TGTGCCAGCAGTACAGGGGTTAGCAATCAGCCCCAGCATTTT. It is translated as CASSTGVSNQPQHF.

Turning to this clonotype: A far larger clone is only one base removed, so a read error is likely. This rearrangement joins TRBV11-3 to TRBJ2-2; D possibly corresponds to TRBD1 (5 bases). The CDR3 runs 16 residues. Germline values: CDR1 SGHNT, CDR2 YENEEA. The V end lost 3 bases, the J end lost 0 bases, and 11 bases lay between the germline ends. The CDR3 region has the DNA TGTGCCAGCAGCTTTCGACAGAATACGAACACCGGGGAGCTGTTTTTT. It yields the protein CASSFRQNTNTGELFF. The variable domain in full, with the rest retrieved from reference TRBV11-3 and TRBJ2-2, is EAGVVQSPRYKIIEKKQPVAFWCNPISGHNTLYWYLQNLGQGPELLIRYENEEAVDDSQLPKDRFSAERLKGVDSTLKIQPAELGDSAVYLCASSFRQNTNTGELFFGEGSRLTVL.

About this clonotype: This could be a read error, since a much larger clone is one nucleotide away. This rearrangement joins TRBV11-3 to TRBJ2-7, with D tentatively TRBD2 (6 bases). The CDR3 length is 13 residues. Germline V lookup: CDR1 SGHNT, CDR2 YENEEA. The CDR3 DNA sequence: TGCGCCAGCAGCTTGCCGGGGGTAGGGGAGCAGTACTTC. It is translated as CASSLPGVGEQYF.

To note about this clonotype: A far bigger clonotype differs at one base, so this is likely a read error. The J gene is TRBJ2-4, the V gene TRBV19; 12 nucleotides align to TRBD1. The better agreement between TRBJ2-1 and the DNA end casts doubt on the J call. Germline assignment: CDR1 LNHDA and CDR2 SQIVND (reference sequence). The CDR3 has 15 amino acids. The CDR3 protein is CASSIGGTGGYQQFF. The DNA for the CDR3 is TGTGCCAGTAGTATAGGTGGGACAGGGGGCTATCAGCAGTTCTTC.

This clonotype was observed at least ten times. The gene calls are TRBV20-1 and TRBJ1-5; 9 bases are shared with TRBD1. This CDR3 contains 15 residues. Germline CDR1 is DFQATT and CDR2 is SNEGSKA (reference sequence). V lost 1 base and J lost 3; bases outside the gene matches: 4. CDR3 loop: CSARGRDRVNQPQHF. The CDR3 DNA is TGCAGTGCTAGAGGCCGGGACAGGGTCAATCAGCCCCAGCATTTT.

On this clonotype itself: The junction differs from germline at one of its ends, possibly a read error. The rearrangement uses TRBV18 and TRBJ1-1; unclear D gene. From germline, CDR1 is KGHSH and CDR2 LQKENI. The CDR3 runs 14 residues. As DNA, the CDR3 is TGTGTCAGCTCACCCAATCCGGGGAACACTGAAGCTTTCTTT. Amino acid sequence: CVSSPNPGNTEAFF. Supplemented by reference TRBV18 and TRBJ1-1, the full variable domain reads NAGVMQNPRHLVRRRGQEARLRCSPMKGHSHVYWYRQLPEEGLKFMVYLQKENIIDESGMPKERFSAEFPKEGPSILRIQQVVRGDSAAYFCVSSPNPGNTEAFFGQGTRLTVV.

In its sample, this clonotype was seen many times. V usage is TRBV5-6 and J usage is TRBJ2-7; D not resolved. The CDR3 length is 14 residues. V dropped 4 bases and J dropped 0 bases, with 11 bases sitting between them. The germline CDR1 and CDR2 sequences are SGHDT and YYEEEE. Here the CDR3 reads CASSKGPTSYEQYF. The CDR3 DNA is TGTGCCAGCAGCAAGGGCCCCACCTCCTACGAGCAGTACTTC.

With regard to this clonotype: With only one base between it and a far larger clone, this is likely a read error. The V and J genes are TRBV6-4 and TRBJ2-7; 8 bases agree with TRBD2. In germline, CDR1 is MRHNA, CDR2 SNTAGT. The CDR3 sequence is 16 residues long. CDR3 coding DNA: TGTGCCAACAGTTACTCGCGTACCGCGGGGGGTAACGAGCAGTACTTC. It specifies CANSYSRTAGGNEQYF.

This clonotype was recorded many times. The V gene is TRBV20-1, the J gene TRBJ2-7, with 10 bases fitting TRBD2. V lost 6 bases and J lost 5; bases outside the gene matches: 7. The germline V gene has CDR1 DFQATT and CDR2 SNEGSKA (reference sequence). The length of the CDR3 is 13 residues. CDR3 nucleotide sequence: TGCAGTGCCACGGTGCTAGCGGGAGACGAGCAGTACTTC. Translating gives CSATVLAGDEQYF.

This clonotype came up many times. The chain recombines TRBV5-1 with TRBJ1-3; tentatively, D is TRBD1 (6 bases). The CDR3 runs 18 residues. V was trimmed by 2 bases and J by 3 bases, leaving 21 bases between them. Germline lookup yields CDR1 SGHRS and CDR2 YFSETQ. The CDR3 nucleotides read TGCGCCAGCAGCTTAAATTTCGACAGGCAAAGGGTTGGAAACACCATATATTTT. Protein product: CASSLNFDRQRVGNTIYF. The whole variable domain, remainder taken from reference TRBV5-1 and TRBJ1-3, is KAGVTQTPRYLIKTRGQQVTLSCSPISGHRSVSWYQQTPGQGLQFLFEYFSETQRNKGNFPGRFSGRQFSNSRSEMNVSTLELGDSALYLCASSLNFDRQRVGNTIYFGEGSWLTVV.

This clonotype has a count of ten or more. The chain links TRBV9 to TRBJ2-5; D gene ambiguous. The DNA end favors TRBJ2-1, so the J call may be wrong. The germline CDR1 and CDR2 sequences are SGDLS and YYNGEE. This CDR3 comprises 14 residues. CDR3 sequence reads: CASSAPSPAIGQFF. The CDR3 coding sequence is TGTGCCAGCAGCGCGCCAAGCCCAGCCATCGGGCAGTTCTTC.

V usage is TRBV20-1 and J usage is TRBJ1-6; TRBD1 is a possible D gene (6 bases). V lost 4 bases, J lost 9 bases, and 19 bases lay in between. The CDR3 has 15 residues. Germline lookup yields CDR1 DFQATT and CDR2 SNEGSKA (reference sequence). This CDR3 reads CSAMSRGGSSSPLHF. In DNA, the CDR3 is TGCAGTGCTATGAGTAGAGGGGGTAGCAGTTCACCCCTCCACTTT.

The chain couples TRBV11-3 to TRBJ2-7; tentative D call: TRBD2 (5 bases). Per the germline V gene, CDR1 is SGHNT and CDR2 is YENEEA. The V gene lost 5 bases and the J gene lost 2 bases, with 16 bases spanning the gap. The CDR3 runs to 15 residues. CDR3 nucleotides: TGTGCCAGCAGCCCGACTACCGGGATTACCTACGAGCAGTACTTC. Amino acids: CASSPTTGITYEQYF.

A word on this clonotype: This likely came from a read error, as a far larger clone is one base away. Because it lacks the conserved phenylalanine or tryptophan at the end, this CDR3 is likely a read error. The chain carries TRBV4-1 and TRBJ1-1, with D maybe TRBD1 (6 bases). The CDR3 is 15 amino acids. V lost 9 bases and J lost 11, with 28 bases in between. Germline V gene data show CDR1 as MGHRA and CDR2 as YSYEKL. The CDR3 here is CASSPYTDSPASAFL. The CDR3 DNA follows: TGCGCCAGTAGTCCTTACACGGACAGCCCTGCTTCCGCTTTCCTT.

This clonotype was seen many times. V is TRBV30 and J is TRBJ2-7; D unresolved. The CDR3 sequence is 12 residues long. Trimming left V 2 bases short and J 2 bases short, with 7 bases between. The germline V gene has CDR1 GTSNPN and CDR2 SVGIG (reference sequence). The CDR3 reads CAWSKGPYEQYF. DNA of the CDR3: TGTGCCTGGAGTAAGGGCCCCTACGAGCAGTACTTC.

Ten or more counts support this clonotype. Here the CDR3 reads CASSLGARGGQETQYF. The CDR3 region has the DNA TGTGCCAGCAGCTTAGGAGCCAGGGGGGGGCAAGAGACCCAGTACTTC. The V gene is TRBV11-2, the J gene TRBJ2-5; tentatively, D is TRBD1 or TRBD2 (7 bases each). This CDR3 contains 16 residues. Trimming stripped 1 base from V and 2 bases from J, with 14 bases between. CDR1 and CDR2 (germline): SGHAT, FQNNGV.

Only a few counts were recorded for this clonotype. A read error is the likely source, as a far larger clone sits one nucleotide away. The chain combines TRBV20-1 with TRBJ2-7; no reliable D call. Germline V lookup: CDR1 DFQATT, CDR2 SNEGSKA (reference sequence). The CDR3 loop spans 13 amino acids. In DNA, the CDR3 is TGCAGTGCTAGTCACGTGATTTCTCGCGAGCAGTACTTT. It specifies CSASHVISREQYF.

As regards this clonotype: This is likely an artifact of a read error, given a far larger clone one base away. CDR3 sequence: CASRPLGDEQYF. CDR3 in DNA: TGTGCCAGCAGGCCCCTTGGGGACGAGCAGTACTTC. The rearrangement uses TRBV6-2 or TRBV6-3 and TRBJ2-7; D remains ambiguous. The V end lost 6 bases, the J end lost 5 bases, and 11 bases lay between the germline ends. The length of the CDR3 is 12 residues. Germline V gene sequence: CDR1 MNHEY, CDR2 SVGEGT.

Many counts were recorded for this clonotype. V usage is TRBV12-3 or TRBV12-4 and J usage is TRBJ2-5; D call uncertain. V was trimmed by 6 bases and J by 5 bases, leaving 10 bases between them. The CDR3 is 12 amino acids. The CDR3 protein is CASSRAGETQYF. For the CDR3, the DNA is TGTGCCAGCAGCCGGGCCGGGGAGACCCAGTACTTC.

This clonotype is labeled as medium-sized. This rearrangement joins TRBV19 to TRBJ2-2; the D gene is possibly TRBD1 (6 bases). The CDR3 spans 14 residues. Between the trimmed V and J ends, which lost 7 bases and 5 bases, there was a span of 14 bases. Germline CDR1 LNHDA, CDR2 SQIVND (reference sequence). CDR3 sequence: CASMGHQGTGELFF. CDR3 bases: TGTGCCAGTATGGGCCACCAGGGGACCGGGGAGCTGTTTTTT.

This clonotype is classed as medium-sized (0.01 to 0.1%). This rearrangement joins TRBV28 to TRBJ1-6; no clear D gene. Germline CDR1 reads MDHEN; CDR2 reads SYDVKM. This CDR3 is built from 15 residues. Trimming took 2 bases from V and 5 from J, leaving 10 bases between them. CDR3 DNA sequence: TGTGCCAGCAGTTTACGCGGGCGGAATAATTCACCCCTCCACTTT. Its translation is CASSLRGRNNSPLHF.

This clonotype was seen many times. This sequence joins TRBV28 and TRBJ2-7; 10 positions agree with TRBD1. CDR1 and CDR2 from the germline V gene are MDHEN and SYDVKM. After removal of 4 bases from V and 3 bases from J, the junction contained 9 bases not matched to a gene. This CDR3 is 16 amino acids long. Here the CDR3 DNA reads TGTGCCAGCAGTTCCGTGGGGACAGGGGTTGGCTACGAGCAGTACTTC. Encoded protein: CASSSVGTGVGYEQYF.